This T cell receptor beta chain is drawn from a study of vaccination and CD4 T cells after COVID-19. Study-level information: Controls used CEFX viral epitopes (positive), HIV-1 Nef peptides (negative), or no peptide.

Treatment defined: roughly ten-day PBMC culture with coronavirus spike peptide pools or control peptides (ViraFEST assay). Harvesting of the unexposed donor's CD4+ T cells predated the COVID-19 pandemic (2011-2018). Details on this clonotype: Its antigen remains unknown.

This CDR3 contains 13 residues. Trimming took 5 bases from V and 1 from J; bases not matched to a gene: 3. Germline CDR1 reads SGHNT; CDR2 reads YYREEE (reference sequence). The Oncomine TCR Beta short-read assay sequenced DNA from cultured CD4+ T cells. Each CDR3 protein is one row after TCRdb ran MiXCR on the PCR reads. The sample has about 5,700 distinct CDR3 sequences, approximately 40% seen once; the top ten hold about 50%. This sequence originates from a human donor in good health. Source material: CD4+ T cells from blood, cultured in vitro. The V and J genes are TRBV5-4 and TRBJ2-7, with 7 bases fitting TRBD1. CDR3 DNA sequence: TGTGCCAGCAGTACACAGGGGTCCTACGAGCAGTACTTC. Protein sequence: CASSTQGSYEQYF.